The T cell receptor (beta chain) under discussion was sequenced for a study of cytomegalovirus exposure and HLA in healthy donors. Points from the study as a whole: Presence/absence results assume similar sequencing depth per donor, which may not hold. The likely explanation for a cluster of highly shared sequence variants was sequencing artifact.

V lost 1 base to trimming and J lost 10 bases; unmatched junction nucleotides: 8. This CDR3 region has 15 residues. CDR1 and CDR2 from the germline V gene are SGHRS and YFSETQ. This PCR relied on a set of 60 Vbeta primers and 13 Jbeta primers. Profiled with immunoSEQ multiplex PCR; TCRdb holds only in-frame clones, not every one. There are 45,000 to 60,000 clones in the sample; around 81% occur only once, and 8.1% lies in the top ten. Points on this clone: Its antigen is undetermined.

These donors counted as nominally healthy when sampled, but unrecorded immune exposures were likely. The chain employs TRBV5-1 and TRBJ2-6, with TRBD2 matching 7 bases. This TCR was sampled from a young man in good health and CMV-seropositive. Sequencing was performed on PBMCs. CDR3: CASSLHETGGNVLTF. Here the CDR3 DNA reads TGCGCCAGCAGCTTGCACGAGACCGGGGGGAACGTCCTGACTTTC.